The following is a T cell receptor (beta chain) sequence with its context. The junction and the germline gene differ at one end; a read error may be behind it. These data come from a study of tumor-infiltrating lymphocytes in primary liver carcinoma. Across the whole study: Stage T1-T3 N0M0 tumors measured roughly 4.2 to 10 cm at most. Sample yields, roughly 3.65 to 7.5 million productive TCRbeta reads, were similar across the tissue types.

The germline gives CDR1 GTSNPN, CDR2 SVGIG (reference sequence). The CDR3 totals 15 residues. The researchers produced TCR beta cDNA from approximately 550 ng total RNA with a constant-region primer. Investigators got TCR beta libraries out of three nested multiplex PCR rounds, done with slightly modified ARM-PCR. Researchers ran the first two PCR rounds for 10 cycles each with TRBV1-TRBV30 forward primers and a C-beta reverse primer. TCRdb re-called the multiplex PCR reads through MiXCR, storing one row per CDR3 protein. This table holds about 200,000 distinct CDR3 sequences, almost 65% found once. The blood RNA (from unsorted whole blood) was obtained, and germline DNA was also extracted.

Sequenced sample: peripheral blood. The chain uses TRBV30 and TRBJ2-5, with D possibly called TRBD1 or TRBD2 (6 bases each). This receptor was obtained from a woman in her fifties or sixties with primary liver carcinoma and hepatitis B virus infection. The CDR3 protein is CVWRIGGRGGETQYF. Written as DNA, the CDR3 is TGTGTCTGGAGGATAGGGGGGAGAGGTGGAGAGACCCAGTACTTC. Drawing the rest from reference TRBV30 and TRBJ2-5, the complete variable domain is SQTIHQWPATLVQPVGSPLSLECTVEGTSNPNLYWYRQAAGRGLQLLFYSVGIGQISSEVPQNLSASRPQDRQFILSSKKLLLSDSGFYLCVWRIGGRGGETQYFGPGTRLLVL.